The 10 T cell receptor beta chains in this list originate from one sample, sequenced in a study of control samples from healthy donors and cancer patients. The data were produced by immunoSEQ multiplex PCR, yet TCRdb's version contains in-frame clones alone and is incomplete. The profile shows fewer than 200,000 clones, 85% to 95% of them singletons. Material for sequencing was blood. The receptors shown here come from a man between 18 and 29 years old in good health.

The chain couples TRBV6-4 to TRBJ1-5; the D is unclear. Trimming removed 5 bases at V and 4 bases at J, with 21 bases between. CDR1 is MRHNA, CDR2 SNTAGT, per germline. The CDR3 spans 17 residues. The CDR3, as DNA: TGTGCCAGCAGTAATAACGGACCCGGACGTGGGAATCAGCCCCAGCATTTT. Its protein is CASSNNGPGRGNQPQHF.

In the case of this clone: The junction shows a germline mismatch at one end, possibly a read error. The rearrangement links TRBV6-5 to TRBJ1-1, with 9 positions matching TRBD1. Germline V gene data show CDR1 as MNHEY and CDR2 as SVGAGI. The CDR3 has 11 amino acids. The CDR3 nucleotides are TGTGCCAGCAGCGTAGGGGACAGGGAGAGCTTT. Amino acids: CASSVGDRESF.

CDR3 amino acids: CASSPPRRAGEQFF. The CDR3, as DNA: TGTGCCAGCTCACCACCGAGGCGGGCGGGTGAGCAGTTCTTC. The chain has TRBV18 and TRBJ2-1, with a tentative D call TRBD2 (5 bases). V lost 0 bases and J 9 bases, leaving 12 bases between the germline ends. Germline CDR1 and CDR2: KGHSH and LQKENI. The length of the CDR3 is 14 residues.

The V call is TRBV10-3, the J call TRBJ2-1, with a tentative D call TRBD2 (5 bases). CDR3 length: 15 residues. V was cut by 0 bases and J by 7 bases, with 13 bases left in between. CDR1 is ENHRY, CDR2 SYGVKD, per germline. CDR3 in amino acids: CAISESGLARNEQFF. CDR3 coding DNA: TGTGCCATCAGTGAGTCGGGCCTAGCCCGGAATGAGCAGTTCTTC.

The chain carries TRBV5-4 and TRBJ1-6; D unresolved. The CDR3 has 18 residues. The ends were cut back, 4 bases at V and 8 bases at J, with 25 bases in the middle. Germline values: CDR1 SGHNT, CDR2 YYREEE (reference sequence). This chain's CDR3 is CASSPEGARLADDSPLHF. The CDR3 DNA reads TGTGCCAGCAGCCCCGAGGGAGCCAGACTAGCGGACGATTCACCCCTCCACTTT.

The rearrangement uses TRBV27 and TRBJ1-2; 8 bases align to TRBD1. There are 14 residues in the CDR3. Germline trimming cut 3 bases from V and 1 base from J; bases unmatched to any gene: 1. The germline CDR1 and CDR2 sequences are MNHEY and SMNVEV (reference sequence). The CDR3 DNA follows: TGTGCCAGCAGTTTTGGACAGGGTAACTATGGCTACACCTTC. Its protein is CASSFGQGNYGYTF.

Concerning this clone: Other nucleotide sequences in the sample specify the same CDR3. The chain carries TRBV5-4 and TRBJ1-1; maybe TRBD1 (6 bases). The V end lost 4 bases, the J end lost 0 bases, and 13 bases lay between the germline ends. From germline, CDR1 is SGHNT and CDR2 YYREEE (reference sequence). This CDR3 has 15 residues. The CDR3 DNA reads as TGTGCCAGCAGCCTAGGAGGGGGGCTGAACACTGAAGCTTTCTTT. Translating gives CASSLGGGLNTEAFF.

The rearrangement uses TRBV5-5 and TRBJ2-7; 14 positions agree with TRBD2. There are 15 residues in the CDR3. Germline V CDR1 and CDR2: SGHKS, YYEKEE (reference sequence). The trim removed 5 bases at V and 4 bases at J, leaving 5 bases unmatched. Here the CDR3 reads CASRLTSGGAYEQYF. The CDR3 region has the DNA TGTGCCAGCAGATTGACTAGCGGGGGGGCTTACGAGCAGTACTTC.

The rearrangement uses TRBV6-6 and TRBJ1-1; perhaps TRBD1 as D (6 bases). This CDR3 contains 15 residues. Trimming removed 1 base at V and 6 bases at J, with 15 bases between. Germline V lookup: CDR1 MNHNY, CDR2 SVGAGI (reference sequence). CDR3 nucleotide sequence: TGTGCCAGCAGTTACTGGGGGGGCGAGAGGTCTGAAGCTTTCTTT. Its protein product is CASSYWGGERSEAFF.

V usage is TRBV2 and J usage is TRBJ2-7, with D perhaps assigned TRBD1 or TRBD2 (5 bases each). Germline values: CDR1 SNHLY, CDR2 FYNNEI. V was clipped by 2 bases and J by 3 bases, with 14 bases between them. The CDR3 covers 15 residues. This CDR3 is CASSESGTEHYEQYF. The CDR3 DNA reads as TGTGCCAGCAGTGAAAGTGGGACGGAGCACTACGAGCAGTACTTC. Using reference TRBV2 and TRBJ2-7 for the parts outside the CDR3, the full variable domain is EPEVTQTPSHQVTQMGQEVILRCVPISNHLYFYWYRQILGQKVEFLVSFYNNEISEKSEIFDDQFSVERPDGSNFTLKIRSTKLEDSAMYFCASSESGTEHYEQYFGPGTRLTVT.